This TCR beta chain was observed in a study of blood T cell repertoires in COVID-19. V lost 10 bases to trimming and J lost 0 bases; unmatched junction nucleotides: 9. Germline assignment: CDR1 SGHRS and CDR2 YFSETQ. CDR3 length: 16 amino acids. The protocol was immunoSEQ multiplex PCR, while the TCRdb copy is restricted to in-frame clones and leaves out a portion. The data show about 310,000 clones, about 90% seen once. Material: peripheral blood. The gene calls are TRBV5-1 and TRBJ2-6; 8 positions match TRBD1. The origin of this receptor is a woman in her thirties or forties with COVID-19, enrolled during active disease. The CDR3 loop reads CACSGQAISGANVLTF. The CDR3 coding sequence is TGCGCCTGTTCGGGACAGGCCATCTCTGGGGCCAACGTCCTGACTTTC.